The 14 T cell receptor beta chains reported below all come from one sample, sequenced in a study of CD8+CD57+ T cells in acquired aplastic anemia. The template used for profiling TCR beta VDJ and CDR3 was genomic DNA. TCRdb itself ran the reads through MiXCR, one entry per CDR3 protein. The sample has about 190,000 distinct CDR3 sequences, around half seen once. Source material: sorted CD4+, CD8+, or CD8+CD57+ T cells (not recorded which) from PBMCs. These receptors all come from a human donor in good health, serving as a control.

The chain employs TRBV25-1 and TRBJ2-5; D is possibly TRBD2 (6 bases). V was trimmed by 3 bases and J by 1 base, leaving 9 bases between them. The length of the CDR3 is 14 residues. CDR1 and CDR2 from the germline V gene are MGHDK and SYGVNS. CDR3 in amino acids: CASSETGGQETQYF. The CDR3 region has the DNA TGTGCCAGCAGTGAGACCGGGGGCCAAGAGACCCAGTACTTC.

In this sample, this clonotype turned up many times. The chain combines TRBV6-1 with TRBJ2-7; D remains ambiguous. Trimming took 6 bases from V and 1 from J, leaving 16 bases between them. CDR3 length: 15 residues. Germline lookup yields CDR1 MNHNS and CDR2 SASEGT. The CDR3 sequence is CASRKQDLESYEQYF. The CDR3 DNA is TGTGCCAGCAGGAAGCAAGACCTCGAGTCCTACGAGCAGTACTTC.

The chain carries TRBV10-3 and TRBJ1-2, with D possibly TRBD1 on 5 matching bases. This CDR3 region has 15 residues. Deletions cut 0 bases from V and 2 bases from J, with 10 bases between. Germline values: CDR1 ENHRY, CDR2 SYGVKD. In nucleotides, the CDR3 is TGTGCCATCAGTGAGTCCCCAGGGTACAACTATGGCTACACCTTC. Protein sequence: CAISESPGYNYGYTF.

The V and J genes are TRBV15 and TRBJ1-5, with a tentative D call TRBD1 (5 bases). CDR3 length equals 17 residues. V was pared by 0 bases and J by 2 bases, with 14 bases between. Germline V gene lookup returns CDR1 LNHNV and CDR2 YYDKDF (reference sequence). The CDR3 protein is CATSRDHRQGGNQPQHF. The DNA for the CDR3 is TGTGCCACCAGCAGAGATCATCGGCAGGGAGGCAATCAGCCCCAGCATTTT.

The chain has TRBV5-1 and TRBJ2-6; D is unresolved. The CDR3 extends over 15 amino acids. The germline gives CDR1 SGHRS, CDR2 YFSETQ. Trimming removed 1 base from V and 2 bases from J, with 7 bases in between. The CDR3 reads CASSLPGPGANVLTF. The CDR3 DNA sequence: TGCGCCAGCAGCTTGCCCGGGCCTGGGGCCAACGTCCTGACTTTC.

The rearrangement links TRBV6-6 to TRBJ1-4; D is unclear. The V end lost 8 bases, the J end lost 8 bases, and 6 bases lay between the germline ends. The CDR3 loop spans 10 amino acids. CDR1 and CDR2 from the germline V gene are MNHNY and SVGAGI (reference sequence). CDR3 in amino acids: CASGQEKLFF. The CDR3 DNA follows: TGTGCCAGCGGGCAGGAAAAACTGTTTTTT.

The chain couples TRBV2 to TRBJ1-2, with D tentatively TRBD1 (5 bases). There are 13 residues in the CDR3. Trimming cost V 6 bases and J 6 bases, with 14 bases left between them. Germline V gene lookup returns CDR1 SNHLY and CDR2 FYNNEI. CDR3 bases: TGTGCCAGCAGCCCCCGACGGGGGGATGGCTACACCTTC. This sequence encodes CASSPRRGDGYTF.

This rearrangement joins TRBV20-1 to TRBJ2-2; TRBD1 agrees at 8 bases. The CDR3 contains 16 residues. After removal of 0 bases from V and 5 bases from J, the junction contained 8 bases not matched to a gene. The germline CDR1 and CDR2 sequences are DFQATT and SNEGSKA (reference sequence). CDR3 amino acids: CSARDSDRVRTGELFF. CDR3 coding DNA: TGCAGTGCTAGAGACTCGGACAGGGTACGGACCGGGGAGCTGTTTTTT.

The rearrangement joins TRBV29-1 to TRBJ2-3; D is unclear. The CDR3 consists of 13 residues. The V end was cut by 3 bases, the J end by 3 bases, with 10 bases between. Germline V CDR1 and CDR2: SQVTM, ANQGSEA. CDR3 sequence reads: CSVDGYSTDTQYF. Here the CDR3 DNA reads TGCAGCGTTGACGGCTACAGTACAGATACGCAGTATTTT.

There are many counts of this clonotype. V is TRBV6-2 or TRBV6-3 and J is TRBJ1-5; the match to TRBD1 covers 7 bases. In germline, CDR1 is MNHEY, CDR2 SVGEGT. The CDR3 sequence is 18 residues long. V trimming: 2 bases; J trimming: 3 bases; junction bases outside the gene matches: 13. The CDR3 nucleotides are TGTGCCAGCAGTTACCCACTGACCGTTGACAGGGACAATCAGCCCCAGCATTTT. Its translation is CASSYPLTVDRDNQPQHF.

This clonotype has ten or more counts. V gene TRBV27 combines with J gene TRBJ1-2; D unclear. Germline CDR1 MNHEY, CDR2 SMNVEV (reference sequence). The CDR3 has 13 residues. V was clipped by 6 bases and J by 2 bases, with 10 bases between them. The CDR3 nucleotides read TGTGCCAGCAGCATTGGAGGGAACTATGGCTACACCTTC. Its protein is CASSIGGNYGYTF.

This chain joins TRBV10-2 and TRBJ2-7; 9 nucleotides match TRBD1. CDR1 and CDR2 from the germline V gene are WSHSY and SAAADI. This CDR3 comprises 15 residues. V shed 7 bases and J 4 bases; nucleotides not matched to a gene: 11. CDR3 sequence reads: CASNAGTGRLYEQYF. The DNA of the CDR3 is TGCGCCAGCAACGCCGGGACAGGGAGGCTTTACGAGCAGTACTTC.

This clonotype was seen many times. The chain carries TRBV9 and TRBJ2-5, with 9 bases that match TRBD2. Per germline, CDR1 SGDLS and CDR2 YYNGEE. The CDR3 sequence is 16 residues long. Trimming cost V 0 bases and J 1 base; bases outside gene matches: 4. The CDR3, as DNA: TGTGCCAGCAGCGTAGCCGGCGGGGGGGTCCAAGAGACCCAGTACTTC. Its translation: CASSVAGGGVQETQYF. Full variable domain (outside the CDR3, taken from reference TRBV9 and TRBJ2-5): DSGVTQTPKHLITATGQRVTLRCSPRSGDLSVYWYQQSLDQGLQFLIQYYNGEERAKGNILERFSAQQFPDLHSELNLSSLELGDSALYFCASSVAGGGVQETQYFGPGTRLLVL.

This clonotype came up a few times. The chain carries TRBV28 and TRBJ1-1, with 11 bases fitting TRBD1. Trimming cost V 4 bases and J 4 bases; bases outside gene matches: 5. The germline V gene has CDR1 MDHEN and CDR2 SYDVKM. The CDR3 contains 15 residues. In DNA form, the CDR3 reads TGTGCCAGCAGTTCTACCGGGACAGGGGGCACTGAAGCTTTCTTT. It is translated as CASSSTGTGGTEAFF.